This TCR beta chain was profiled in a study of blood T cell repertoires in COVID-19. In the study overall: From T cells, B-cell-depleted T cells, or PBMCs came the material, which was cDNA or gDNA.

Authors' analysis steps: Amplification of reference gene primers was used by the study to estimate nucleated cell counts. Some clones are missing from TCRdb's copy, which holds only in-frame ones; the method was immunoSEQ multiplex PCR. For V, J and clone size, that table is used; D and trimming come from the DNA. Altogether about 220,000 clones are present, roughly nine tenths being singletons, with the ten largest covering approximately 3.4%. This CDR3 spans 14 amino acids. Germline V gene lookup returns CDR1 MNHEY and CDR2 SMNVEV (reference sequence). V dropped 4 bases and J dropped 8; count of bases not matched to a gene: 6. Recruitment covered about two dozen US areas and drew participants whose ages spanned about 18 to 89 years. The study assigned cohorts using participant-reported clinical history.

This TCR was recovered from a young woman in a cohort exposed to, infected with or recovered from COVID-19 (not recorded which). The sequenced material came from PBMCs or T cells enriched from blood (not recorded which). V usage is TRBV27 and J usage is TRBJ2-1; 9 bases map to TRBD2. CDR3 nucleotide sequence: TGTGCCAGCAGTTCGGCGGGAGGGCCAGATGAGCAGTTCTTC. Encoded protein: CASSSAGGPDEQFF.